Listed below are T cell receptor beta chains from one sample, sequenced in a study of cytomegalovirus exposure and HLA in healthy donors. Some clones are missing from TCRdb's copy, which holds only in-frame ones; the method was immunoSEQ multiplex PCR. The sample contains approximately 110,000 clones, about 60% of which appear only once. Sequencing used PBMCs. The receptors come from a woman aged 25 to 39 in good health and CMV-seronegative. The CDR3 runs from the conserved cysteine through the conserved F or W. Each record gives: V gene, clone size, D gene, J gene, CDR3 protein, CDR3 DNA. A D gene is named only where the DNA matches it firmly. Where a row states a size, it is once, few, many or the class of an expanded clone; other rows omit it.

TRBV2,NA,TRBD1,TRBJ1-6,CASSSGTGSDSPLHF,TGTGCCAGCAGTTCTGGGACAGGGAGCGATTCACCCCTCCACTTT
TRBV1,few,NA,TRBJ1-3,CTSSQVGGTVGNTIYF,TGCACCAGCAGCCAAGTAGGCGGGACAGTAGGGAACACCATATATTTT
TRBV28,few,TRBD1,TRBJ2-1,CASSQDRGFAYNEQFF,TGTGCCAGCAGTCAAGACAGGGGTTTCGCCTACAATGAGCAGTTCTTC
TRBV28,NA,TRBD1,TRBJ1-2,CASSIPGTGYGYTF,TGTGCCAGCAGTATACCCGGGACAGGGTATGGCTACACCTTC
TRBV7-9,NA,TRBD1,TRBJ1-2,CASSLGQGGTYGYTF,TGTGCCAGCAGCCTGGGACAGGGGGGGACCTATGGCTACACCTTC
TRBV7-9,NA,TRBD1,TRBJ2-5,CASRRGRGPPETQYF,TGTGCCAGCAGGCGCGGCAGGGGGCCTCCAGAGACCCAGTACTTC
TRBV30,NA,NA,TRBJ1-4,CAWSAGALHEKLFF,TGTGCCTGGTCGGCAGGGGCCCTGCATGAAAAACTGTTTTTT
TRBV5-3,NA,TRBD1,TRBJ2-1,CARSTSPRWRQGFF,TGTGCCAGAAGCACAAGTCCTAGGTGGCGACAGGGGTTCTTC
TRBV27,once,NA,TRBJ2-1,CASSPRGSGGRYNEQFF,TGTGCCAGCAGTCCCCGGGGTTCGGGGGGCCGATACAATGAGCAGTTCTTC
TRBV28,NA,NA,TRBJ2-7,CASGPGWNYEQYF,TGTGCCAGCGGGCCCGGATGGAACTACGAGCAGTACTTC
TRBV6-6,NA,NA,TRBJ1-4,CASSGQRNEKLFF,TGTGCCAGCAGTGGACAGCGAAATGAAAAACTGTTTTTT
TRBV6-4,NA,TRBD2,TRBJ2-1,CASSPSAGTKIYNEQFF,TGTGCCAGCAGTCCTTCGGCCGGGACTAAAATCTACAATGAGCAGTTCTTC
TRBV28,NA,NA,TRBJ2-1,CASSSGQEQFF,TGTGCCAGCAGCTCCGGACAGGAGCAGTTCTTC
TRBV27,NA,NA,TRBJ1-5,CASSLWPPGTERNQPQHF,TGTGCCAGCAGTTTATGGCCCCCAGGCACGGAAAGGAATCAGCCCCAGCATTTT
TRBV10-1,NA,TRBD2,TRBJ2-1,CASSESASGGSSYNEQFF,TGCGCCAGCAGTGAGTCGGCTAGCGGAGGCTCCTCCTACAATGAGCAGTTCTTC
TRBV7-7,once,NA,TRBJ2-5,CASSLGAGQETQYF,TGTGCTAGCAGCTTAGGAGCGGGCCAAGAGACCCAGTACTTC
TRBV28,NA,NA,TRBJ1-2,CASSSQGVYGYTF,TGTGCCAGCAGTTCACAGGGCGTCTATGGCTACACCTTC
TRBV7-7,NA,TRBD2,TRBJ2-2,CASSSTSGGTGELFF,TGTGCTAGCAGCTCCACTAGCGGAGGAACCGGGGAGCTGTTTTTT
TRBV19,NA,NA,TRBJ2-5,CASSTGFQETQYF,TGTGCCAGTAGTACAGGGTTCCAAGAGACCCAGTACTTC
TRBV7-2,NA,NA,TRBJ2-1,CASSLLNSYNEQFF,TGTGCCAGCAGCCTGTTAAATTCGTACAATGAGCAGTTCTTC
TRBV18,NA,NA,TRBJ1-4,CASSPRRQLTTTNEKLFF,TGTGCCAGCTCACCCCGGAGACAGCTAACTACAACTAATGAAAAACTGTTTTTT
TRBV28,NA,NA,TRBJ1-3,CALSGSSGNTIYF,TGTGCTCTCTCCGGGAGCTCTGGAAACACCATATATTTT
TRBV20-1,NA,NA,TRBJ1-2,CSASLLSGYTF,TGCAGTGCTAGCCTGCTATCCGGCTACACCTTC
TRBV29-1,few,TRBD2,TRBJ2-1,CSVGTSFGDEQFF,TGCAGCGTTGGGACTAGCTTCGGCGATGAGCAGTTCTTC
TRBV4-1,few,TRBD1,TRBJ1-6,CASSRLPGQGNSPLHF,TGCGCCAGCAGCCGCCTCCCGGGACAGGGAAATTCACCCCTCCACTTT
TRBV27,NA,TRBD2,TRBJ2-7,CASSPAGGAPSEQYF,TGTGCCAGCAGCCCCGCGGGGGGCGCGCCTTCCGAGCAGTACTTC
TRBV19,once,TRBD2,TRBJ2-1,CASSIGGIASGWDEQFF,TGTGCCAGTAGTATAGGGGGGATCGCTAGCGGGTGGGATGAGCAGTTCTTC
TRBV5-1,NA,TRBD2,TRBJ2-1,CASSGTSGSYNEQFF,TGCGCCAGCAGCGGGACTAGCGGGAGTTACAATGAGCAGTTCTTC
TRBV15,NA,NA,TRBJ2-3,CATSRGQNTDTQYF,TGTGCCACCAGCAGAGGACAGAACACAGATACGCAGTATTTT
TRBV19,NA,TRBD1,TRBJ1-5,CASTRQGAANQPQHF,TGTGCCAGTACCCGACAGGGGGCGGCCAATCAGCCCCAGCATTTT
TRBV10-1,NA,TRBD2,TRBJ2-1,CASSRSLAGDGEQFF,TGCGCCAGCAGTCGATCACTAGCGGGAGACGGTGAGCAGTTCTTC
TRBV6-1,NA,NA,TRBJ2-3,CASSTGIFGTDTQYF,TGTGCCAGCAGCACAGGGATTTTTGGCACAGATACGCAGTATTTT
TRBV10-2,NA,NA,TRBJ2-3,CASSEINTQYF,TGCGCCAGCAGTGAGATTAATACGCAGTATTTT